Presented here are 30 T cell receptor beta chains from one specimen sequenced in a study of identical twins. One entry per CDR3 protein results from TCRdb running MiXCR on the 5' RACE reads. This sample carries 1.5 million to 2 million distinct CDR3 sequences, around 29% of them seen once, and the ten largest clones take 0.27%. The material sequenced was cord blood. The origin of the receptors is a newborn girl in good health.

The chain employs TRBV6-2 or TRBV6-3 and TRBJ2-1; D perhaps matches TRBD1 (5 bases). The germline V gene has CDR1 MNHEY and CDR2 SVGEGT. The V end was cut by 8 bases, the J end by 3 bases, with 14 bases between. This CDR3 contains 14 residues. CDR3 sequence: CASHARELYNEQFF. CDR3 coding DNA: TGTGCCAGCCACGCCAGGGAACTCTACAATGAGCAGTTCTTC.

The table lists this clonotype with a few counts. The V and J genes are TRBV6-5 and TRBJ2-3, with 7 bases matching TRBD2. The length of the CDR3 is 15 residues. Germline-derived CDR1 and CDR2 are MNHEY and SVGAGI. J gave up 1 base and V 6 bases, and 7 bases lay outside the gene matches. The CDR3 protein is CASSQPGRGTDTQYF. Here the CDR3 DNA reads TGTGCCAGCAGCCAACCTGGGAGGGGCACAGATACGCAGTATTTT.

This clonotype has only a few counts. Sequence at one end of the junction differs from germline and may be a read error. This chain joins TRBV5-1 and TRBJ2-1; 8 nucleotides line up with TRBD1. The CDR3 spans 14 residues. Looked up from germline, CDR1 is SGHRS and CDR2 is YFSETQ. The CDR3 here is CASSLVAGGDEQFF. The CDR3 DNA is TGTGCCAGCAGTTTAGTGGCAGGGGGCGACGAGCAGTTCTTC.

A note on this clonotype: A clone one base away is much larger, so this may be a read error. This chain uses TRBV6-5 with TRBJ2-7, with D tentatively TRBD1 (5 bases). The CDR3 has 16 residues. Germline CDR1 reads MNHEY; CDR2 reads SVGAGI. The DNA of the CDR3 is TGTGCCACCAGGGCCCCCGCTAGAGTGTTAATATACGGGCAGTACTTC. This translates into CATRAPARVLIYGQYF.

This sequence joins TRBV20-1 and TRBJ2-1; a possible D gene is TRBD1 (6 bases). CDR3 length equals 13 residues. V gave up 7 bases and J gave up 5 bases, with 15 bases separating them. The germline CDR1 and CDR2 sequences are DFQATT and SNEGSKA (reference sequence). CDR3 sequence reads: CSGYGTTNNEQFF. The DNA of the CDR3 is TGCAGTGGGTATGGGACAACAAACAATGAGCAGTTCTTC.

V usage is TRBV29-1 and J usage is TRBJ2-7, with TRBD2 matching over 9 bases. V lost 7 bases to trimming and J lost 4 bases; unmatched junction nucleotides: 8. The CDR3 runs 13 residues. Germline CDR1 reads SQVTM; CDR2 reads ANQGSEA. DNA for the CDR3: TGCAGCGCTTCTAGCGGGAAAAATTACGAGCAGTACTTC. Translation gives CSASSGKNYEQYF.

In its sample, this clonotype was seen a few times. This chain links TRBV6-4 with TRBJ2-1; the D is unclear. The germline gives CDR1 MRHNA, CDR2 SNTAGT. V shed 6 bases and J shed 0 bases, with 12 bases lying between them. The CDR3 covers 15 residues. CDR3 in amino acids: CASSNSLSSYNEQFF. CDR3 nucleotide sequence: TGTGCCAGCAGCAACTCCTTAAGCTCCTACAATGAGCAGTTCTTC.

As concerns this clonotype: Possible read error: a much larger clone is one base away. The genes are TRBV11-2 and TRBJ1-2, with D uncertain. With 0 bases removed from V and 5 bases from J, the gap between germline ends came to 16 bases. Germline V lookup: CDR1 SGHAT, CDR2 FQNNGV. This CDR3 comprises 16 residues. CDR3 sequence reads: CASSLDLQRAPYGYTF. As DNA, the CDR3 is TGTGCCAGCAGCTTAGATCTCCAACGGGCGCCGTATGGCTACACCTTC.

Note on this clonotype: A much larger clonotype is one base distant, so this may be a read error. V and J are TRBV20-1 and TRBJ1-2; 7 bases line up with TRBD1. The CDR3 contains 16 residues. V dropped 6 bases and J dropped 0; count of bases not matched to a gene: 13. From germline, CDR1 is DFQATT and CDR2 SNEGSKA (reference sequence). For the CDR3, the DNA is TGCAGTGCGGCACCGGGACAGACCTTCTCTAACTATGGCTACACCTTC. This sequence encodes CSAAPGQTFSNYGYTF.

V is TRBV12-3 or TRBV12-4 and J is TRBJ2-1; the match to TRBD2 covers 15 bases. The J call is in doubt because the DNA end fits TRBJ2-7 better. The CDR3 is 19 residues long. CDR3 protein: CASSWGLAGGQSSYNEQYF. The CDR3, as DNA: TGTGCCAGCAGTTGGGGACTAGCGGGGGGTCAAAGCTCCTACAATGAGCAGTACTTC.

Notes on this clonotype: Its ends do not fully match the called genes, so a read error is possible. The V gene is TRBV11-2, the J gene TRBJ2-1; TRBD2 agrees at 8 bases. The CDR3 sequence is 15 residues long. Germline V CDR1 and CDR2: SGHAT, FQNNGV. The CDR3 here is CAGSLEGTSYNEQFF. The CDR3 nucleotides read TGTGCCGGCAGCTTAGAGGGGACTAGCTACAATGAGCAGTTCTTC.

The table lists this clonotype with a few counts. The rearrangement joins TRBV4-1 to TRBJ2-1; 9 bases line up with TRBD2. Per the germline V gene, CDR1 is MGHRA and CDR2 is YSYEKL. Germline trimming cut 7 bases from V and 7 bases from J; bases unmatched to any gene: 8. The CDR3 spans 14 residues. CDR3 DNA: TGCGCCAGCAAAAGAGCGGGAGGTAGGAATGAGCAGTTCTTC. Its protein product is CASKRAGGRNEQFF.

This clonotype was counted only a few times. V and J are TRBV28 and TRBJ2-1; 10 bases match TRBD2. Germline values: CDR1 MDHEN, CDR2 SYDVKM. The length of the CDR3 is 15 residues. The ends lost 2 bases at V and 5 bases at J; junction bases unmatched: 3. CDR3 nucleotide sequence: TGTGCCAGCAGTTTACCCACTAGCGGGGACAATGAGCAGTTCTTC. Protein: CASSLPTSGDNEQFF.

This clonotype was seen once. A much larger clone lies a single base off, so this may be a read error. The J gene is TRBJ2-2, the V gene TRBV27; 9 positions match TRBD2. Germline trimming cut 0 bases from V and 1 base from J; bases unmatched to any gene: 0. Germline CDR1 is MNHEY and CDR2 is SMNVEV (reference sequence). This CDR3 is 16 amino acids long. CDR3 sequence (DNA): TGTGCCAGCAGTTTATCGACTAGCGGGAACACCGGGGAGCTGTTTTTT. This sequence encodes CASSLSTSGNTGELFF.

The J gene is TRBJ1-1, the V gene TRBV10-2; possibly TRBD1 for D (5 bases). Germline CDR1 reads WSHSY; CDR2 reads SAAADI. This CDR3 has 14 residues. Trimming took 8 bases from V and 5 from J, leaving 18 bases between them. The CDR3: CASLRKGTGTEAFF. Written as DNA, the CDR3 is TGCGCCAGCCTCCGGAAGGGGACCGGGACTGAAGCTTTCTTT.

This chain links TRBV12-3 or TRBV12-4 with TRBJ1-5; D gene unclear. The CDR3 loop spans 15 amino acids. Trimming left V 5 bases short and J 2 bases short, with 13 bases between. In DNA form, the CDR3 reads TGTGCCAGCAGTCCCCGCGGGGAACGCAATCAGCCCCAGCATTTT. The encoded protein is CASSPRGERNQPQHF.

This clonotype has ten or more counts. This chain uses TRBV5-1 with TRBJ2-3; D perhaps matches TRBD2 (5 bases). CDR3 length: 15 residues. The germline CDR1 and CDR2 sequences are SGHRS and YFSETQ. V lost 0 bases to trimming and J lost 2 bases, with 10 bases between them. The CDR3 coding sequence is TGCGCCAGCAGCTTGGTTGGCCGGGACACAGATACGCAGTATTTT. It translates to CASSLVGRDTDTQYF.

The J gene is TRBJ2-3, the V gene TRBV7-8; the D is unclear. Trimming shortened V by 2 bases and J by 2 bases, and 11 bases separated the two germline ends. The germline V gene encodes CDR1 SGHVS and CDR2 FQNEAQ. The CDR3 covers 15 residues. The CDR3 DNA is TGTGCCAGCAGCTTACCGGTCCGCTCCACAGATACGCAGTATTTT. Encoded protein: CASSLPVRSTDTQYF.

A few counts support this clonotype. The V call is TRBV5-1, the J call TRBJ1-1, with D perhaps matching TRBD1 (6 bases). Deletions cut 1 base from V and 8 bases from J, with 18 bases between. Looked up from germline, CDR1 is SGHRS and CDR2 is YFSETQ. This CDR3 has 15 residues. This CDR3 is CASSLIPSDSREAFF. In DNA form, the CDR3 reads TGCGCCAGCAGCTTGATCCCCTCGGACAGTAGAGAAGCTTTCTTT.

The V call is TRBV12-3 or TRBV12-4, the J call TRBJ2-3; 13 positions agree with TRBD2. With 7 bases clipped from V and 4 bases from J, the junction kept 11 bases outside the gene matches. This CDR3 is built from 17 residues. The CDR3 reads CASIIRGLAGTADTQYF. CDR3 in DNA: TGTGCCAGCATCATCAGGGGACTAGCGGGAACCGCAGATACGCAGTATTTT.

The CDR3 loop is CASSVHSAYYNEQFF. The CDR3 DNA is TGTGCCAGCAGCGTCCACAGCGCCTACTACAATGAGCAGTTCTTC. V usage is TRBV9 and J usage is TRBJ2-1; D unresolved. Trimming took off 2 bases at V and 3 bases at J, with 12 bases between the two ends. The CDR3 consists of 15 residues. Germline V gene lookup returns CDR1 SGDLS and CDR2 YYNGEE.

CDR3 coding DNA: TGTGCCAGCAGCTTGGTTGTCGGGGGCTACACCTTC. Translation: CASSLVVGGYTF. The gene calls are TRBV5-6 and TRBJ1-2; D gene ambiguous. CDR1 is SGHDT, CDR2 YYEEEE, per germline. This CDR3 is built from 12 residues. The germline V and J ends were trimmed by 0 bases and 8 bases, with 8 bases remaining between them.

J is TRBJ2-7 and V is TRBV11-2; either TRBD1 or TRBD2 may fit D (5 bases each). The CDR3 spans 15 residues. V dropped 1 base and J dropped 3 bases, with 13 bases sitting between them. Germline assignment: CDR1 SGHAT and CDR2 FQNNGV. The chain's CDR3 is CASSLGFRENYEQYF. CDR3 coding DNA: TGTGCCAGCAGCTTAGGTTTCAGGGAGAACTACGAGCAGTACTTC.

Note on this clonotype: A much larger clone lies one base from this, so it may be a read error. DNA of the CDR3: TGTGCCAGCGGCTTAGATTTGGAGGAGACCCAGTACTTC. Protein sequence: CASGLDLEETQYF. This sequence joins TRBV11-2 and TRBJ2-5; D ambiguous. CDR3 length: 13 amino acids. Germline CDR1 is SGHAT and CDR2 is FQNNGV.

This chain uses TRBV14 with TRBJ1-6, with TRBD1 matching over 7 bases. Germline V CDR1 and CDR2: SGHDN, FVKESK. V was pared by 4 bases and J by 7 bases, with 7 bases of the junction left unmatched. CDR3 length: 15 residues. The CDR3: CASSRSGTANSPLHF. CDR3 nucleotides: TGTGCCAGCAGCCGCTCCGGGACAGCCAATTCACCCCTCCACTTT.

As to this clonotype: A single base separates this from a much larger clone, so it may be a read error. CDR3 amino acids: CAIRGLIPGDERFF. The CDR3, as DNA: TGTGCCATCAGGGGCTTAATCCCGGGCGATGAGCGGTTCTTC. This rearrangement joins TRBV10-3 to TRBJ2-1; D uncertain. The CDR3 is 14 residues long. Germline V gene sequence: CDR1 ENHRY, CDR2 SYGVKD.

V gene TRBV24-1 combines with J gene TRBJ2-1; 7 nucleotides line up with TRBD2. The CDR3 contains 16 residues. With V trimmed by 5 bases and J by 13 bases, 19 bases remained unmatched. The germline CDR1 and CDR2 sequences are KGHDR and SFDVKD. CDR3 loop: CATSGRDRTSQETQFF. CDR3 in DNA: TGTGCCACCAGTGGAAGAGACCGGACTAGTCAAGAGACCCAGTTCTTC.

This clonotype has only a few counts. The rearrangement joins TRBV24-1 to TRBJ2-3, with D hard to call. The germline V gene has CDR1 KGHDR and CDR2 SFDVKD. The CDR3 is 11 amino acids. The germline V and J ends were trimmed by 9 bases and 4 bases, with 7 bases remaining between them. The chain's CDR3 is CATATADTQYF. CDR3 sequence (DNA): TGTGCCACCGCTACCGCAGATACGCAGTATTTT.

This clonotype occurred a few times. V usage is TRBV14 and J usage is TRBJ2-7; TRBD1 matches at 8 bases. CDR1 SGHDN and CDR2 FVKESK come from the germline V gene. Trimming removed 0 bases from V and 3 bases from J; junction bases left unmatched: 4. CDR3 length equals 15 residues. CDR3 sequence: CASSQDPRGLYEQYF. Here the CDR3 DNA reads TGTGCCAGCAGCCAAGATCCCAGGGGGCTCTACGAGCAGTACTTC.

This clonotype came up a few times. V and J are TRBV3-1 and TRBJ2-4, with D perhaps matching TRBD1 (6 bases). The CDR3 is 15 amino acids. CDR1 and CDR2 from the germline V gene are LGHDT and YNNKEL (reference sequence). The V gene lost 0 bases and the J gene lost 8 bases, with 14 bases spanning the gap. Here the CDR3 DNA reads TGTGCCAGCAGCCAAGATGTTCCCAGGGGTTACATTCAGTACTTC. Encoded protein: CASSQDVPRGYIQYF.